The sequence of this T cell receptor (beta chain) was determined in a study of T cells after yellow fever vaccination. About the study: When fractions had low cell numbers, they were prepared with SMART-Seq v4 Ultra Low Input.

Germline-derived CDR1 and CDR2 are DFQATT and SNEGSKA (reference sequence). The CDR3 loop spans 15 amino acids. Trimming stripped 3 bases from V and 6 bases from J, with 21 bases between. With regard to this clonotype: What it recognizes is unknown.

Study outcomes and limitations: Clonotypes shared by both compartments, CD4 and CD8, made up a small share. Primary-vaccination clones mostly resurfaced post-booster (96% CD4, roughly 90% CD8).

Universal primer sites and UMIs were introduced during 5'RACE template-switching synthesis of TCR cDNA. MiXCR, run by TCRdb on the 5' RACE reads, gives a single entry per CDR3 protein. The data contain approximately 550,000 distinct CDR3 sequences, roughly a fifth of them singletons. This specimen was PBMCs, taken 15 days after the yellow fever booster vaccination. This receptor was taken from a man younger than 45 who received the YFV17D yellow fever vaccine. J is TRBJ2-7 and V is TRBV20-1; D assignment may be TRBD1 or TRBD2 (6 bases each). CDR3 nucleotides: TGCAGTGCTAGTGGCGGCGTGAGGGGGGACTCCGAGCAGTACTTC. As protein: CSASGGVRGDSEQYF.